The clone carrying this T cell receptor (beta chain) was seen a handful of times. Antigen: not known. The sample comes from a study of T cell repertoires in cytomegalovirus infection. TCRdb itself ran the reads through MiXCR, one entry per CDR3 protein. The sample has 340,000 or so distinct CDR3 sequences; 25% are singletons. The specimen comprised cultured PBMCs, sampled from culture after CMV antigen stimulation. This receptor was obtained from a human donor in good health (CMV status not recorded). Some clones in this sample may be carry-over from other donors' samples.

The CDR3 DNA reads as TGTGCCAGCAGCCCGGACAGGGCACAGGGTGGCTACACCTTC. It is translated as CASSPDRAQGGYTF. The chain links TRBV7-2 to TRBJ1-2, with 8 bases fitting TRBD1. The CDR3 loop spans 14 amino acids. In germline, CDR1 is SGHTA, CDR2 FQGNSA. Trimming removed 5 bases from V and 7 bases from J; junction bases left unmatched: 9.